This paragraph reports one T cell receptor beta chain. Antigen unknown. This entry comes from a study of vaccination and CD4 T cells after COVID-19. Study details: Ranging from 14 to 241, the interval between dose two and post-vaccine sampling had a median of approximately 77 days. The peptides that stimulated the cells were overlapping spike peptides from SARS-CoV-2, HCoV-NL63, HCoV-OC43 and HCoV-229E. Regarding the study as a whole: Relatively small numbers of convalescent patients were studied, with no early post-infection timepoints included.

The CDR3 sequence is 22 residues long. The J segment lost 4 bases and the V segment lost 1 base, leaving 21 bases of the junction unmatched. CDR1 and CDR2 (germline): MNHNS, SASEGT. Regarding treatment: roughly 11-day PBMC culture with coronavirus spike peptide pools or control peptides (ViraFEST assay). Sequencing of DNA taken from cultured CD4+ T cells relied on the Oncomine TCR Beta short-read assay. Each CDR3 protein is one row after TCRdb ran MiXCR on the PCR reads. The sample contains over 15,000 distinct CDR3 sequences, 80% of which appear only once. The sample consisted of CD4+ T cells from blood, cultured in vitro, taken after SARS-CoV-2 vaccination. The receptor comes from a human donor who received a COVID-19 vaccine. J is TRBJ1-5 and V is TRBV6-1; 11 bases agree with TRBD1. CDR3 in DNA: TGTGCCAGCAGTGAAGGTTTGGGACCGCGTCGGCTGGGACAGGGGGGGAATCAGCCCCAGCATTTT. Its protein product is CASSEGLGPRRLGQGGNQPQHF.